The rows below give T cell receptor beta chains drawn from one sample of a study of cytomegalovirus exposure and HLA in healthy donors. Assay: immunoSEQ multiplex PCR; the TCRdb copy retains only in-frame clones and omits some. The sample lists approximately 97,000 clones; roughly 95% were seen once. Sequenced input: PBMCs. The receptors stem from a woman aged 18 to 35 in good health and CMV-seronegative. CDR3s include the opening cysteine and the closing phenylalanine or tryptophan. Each record gives: CDR3 protein, CDR3 DNA, clone size, V gene, D gene, J gene. A D gene is named only where the DNA matches it firmly. The size field is filled for only some rows; it gives once, few, many or a size class.

CDR3aa: CASSRDTPNEQYF
CDR3nt: TGCGCCAGCAGCCGGGACACCCCAAACGAGCAGTACTTC
abundance: -
v_gene: TRBV10-1
d_gene: -
j_gene: TRBJ2-7

CDR3aa: CASGLDRVHGDTQYF
CDR3nt: TGTGCTAGTGGTTTGGACAGGGTTCATGGAGATACGCAGTATTTT
abundance: -
v_gene: TRBV12-5
d_gene: -
j_gene: TRBJ2-3

CDR3aa: CASSVALQDPGYTF
CDR3nt: TGTGCCAGCAGCGTAGCTTTACAGGACCCTGGCTACACCTTC
abundance: -
v_gene: TRBV9
d_gene: -
j_gene: TRBJ1-2

CDR3aa: CASSQERDRSSTDTQYF
CDR3nt: TGCGCCAGCAGCCAAGAAAGGGACAGGTCCTCCACAGATACGCAGTATTTT
abundance: -
v_gene: TRBV4-3
d_gene: TRBD1
j_gene: TRBJ2-3

CDR3aa: CASSFTTQGEHGYTF
CDR3nt: TGTGCCAGCAGCTTCACAACACAGGGGGAACATGGCTACACCTTC
abundance: -
v_gene: TRBV6-1
d_gene: TRBD1
j_gene: TRBJ1-2

CDR3aa: CASIRGPLAKNIQYF
CDR3nt: TGTGCCAGCATCAGGGGACCACTAGCCAAAAACATTCAGTACTTC
abundance: -
v_gene: TRBV2
d_gene: -
j_gene: TRBJ2-4

CDR3aa: CASSQEAGVKSSYNSPLHF
CDR3nt: TGCGCCAGCAGCCAAGAGGCAGGGGTTAAGAGCTCCTATAATTCACCCCTCCACTTT
abundance: few
v_gene: TRBV4-3
d_gene: -
j_gene: TRBJ1-6

CDR3aa: CSDTNYGYTF
CDR3nt: TGCAGCGATACTAACTATGGCTACACCTTC
abundance: -
v_gene: TRBV29-1
d_gene: -
j_gene: TRBJ1-2

CDR3aa: CASSPGTGGDYGYTF
CDR3nt: TGTGCCAGCAGCCCCGGGACAGGGGGCGACTATGGCTACACCTTC
abundance: -
v_gene: TRBV28
d_gene: TRBD1
j_gene: TRBJ1-2

CDR3aa: CASASGETYEQYF
CDR3nt: TGTGCCAGCGCGAGCGGGGAGACCTACGAGCAGTACTTC
abundance: once
v_gene: TRBV11-2
d_gene: TRBD2
j_gene: TRBJ2-7

CDR3aa: CASTPGRDAYNEQFF
CDR3nt: TGTGCCAGCACTCCCGGGAGAGACGCCTACAATGAGCAGTTCTTC
abundance: -
v_gene: TRBV6-1
d_gene: -
j_gene: TRBJ2-1

CDR3aa: CASSPQGVEESGYTF
CDR3nt: TGTGCCAGCAGCCCGCAGGGGGTCGAGGAATCTGGCTACACCTTC
abundance: -
v_gene: TRBV9
d_gene: TRBD1
j_gene: TRBJ1-2

CDR3aa: CASRTTSSYNEQFF
CDR3nt: TGTGCCAGCAGGACTACAAGTTCCTACAATGAGCAGTTCTTC
abundance: -
v_gene: TRBV13
d_gene: -
j_gene: TRBJ2-1

CDR3aa: CASRFTQGAEPVAPNTGELFF
CDR3nt: TGTGCCAGTAGATTTACACAGGGAGCGGAACCCGTCGCGCCGAACACCGGGGAGCTGTTTTTT
abundance: once
v_gene: TRBV19
d_gene: -
j_gene: TRBJ2-2

CDR3aa: CASSLQGANNSPLHF
CDR3nt: TGTGCCAGCAGCTTGCAGGGGGCGAATAATTCACCCCTCCACTTT
abundance: -
v_gene: TRBV5-6
d_gene: TRBD1
j_gene: TRBJ1-6

CDR3aa: CASSPPRGPYTEAFF
CDR3nt: TGTGCCAGCAGCCCACCGAGGGGGCCCTACACTGAAGCTTTCTTT
abundance: -
v_gene: TRBV7-2
d_gene: TRBD1
j_gene: TRBJ1-1

CDR3aa: CASSPRLAGVRYSYEQYF
CDR3nt: TGCGCCAGCAGCCCCCGTCTAGCGGGGGTTCGGTACTCCTACGAGCAGTACTTC
abundance: -
v_gene: TRBV5-1
d_gene: TRBD2
j_gene: TRBJ2-7

CDR3aa: CASSPIQTGSSYEQYF
CDR3nt: TGCGCCAGCAGCCCGATTCAGACAGGAAGCTCCTACGAGCAGTACTTC
abundance: -
v_gene: TRBV4-1
d_gene: -
j_gene: TRBJ2-7

CDR3aa: CASSLGGTPTYEQYF
CDR3nt: TGTGCCAGCAGCTTAGGGGGGACACCTACCTACGAGCAGTACTTC
abundance: -
v_gene: TRBV7-9
d_gene: -
j_gene: TRBJ2-7

CDR3aa: CASSQAGTGLNGYTF
CDR3nt: TGCGCCAGCAGCCAGGCCGGGACAGGGCTAAATGGCTACACCTTC
abundance: -
v_gene: TRBV4-1
d_gene: TRBD1
j_gene: TRBJ1-2

CDR3aa: CASSWGGGAYEQYF
CDR3nt: TGTGCCAGCAGCTGGGGCGGGGGAGCCTACGAGCAGTACTTC
abundance: once
v_gene: TRBV7-9
d_gene: TRBD2
j_gene: TRBJ2-7

CDR3aa: CASSLVGGSSTDTQYF
CDR3nt: TGTGCCAGCAGCTTGGTGGGCGGGTCTAGCACAGATACGCAGTATTTT
abundance: -
v_gene: TRBV5-6
d_gene: -
j_gene: TRBJ2-3

CDR3aa: CASSFNRGTGWVGQPQHF
CDR3nt: TGTGCCAGCAGCTTCAATAGGGGGACAGGGTGGGTCGGTCAGCCCCAGCATTTT
abundance: few
v_gene: TRBV5-6
d_gene: TRBD1
j_gene: TRBJ1-5

CDR3aa: CASSVRGFGLFF
CDR3nt: TGTGCCAGCAGTGTGCGGGGTTTTGGGCTGTTTTTT
abundance: -
v_gene: TRBV2
d_gene: -
j_gene: TRBJ2-2

CDR3aa: CSVVYELNYGYTF
CDR3nt: TGCAGCGTTGTATACGAGCTTAACTATGGCTACACCTTC
abundance: -
v_gene: TRBV29-1
d_gene: -
j_gene: TRBJ1-2

CDR3aa: CASSLNRGAYEQYF
CDR3nt: TGTGCCAGCAGCCTCAATCGAGGAGCCTACGAGCAGTACTTC
abundance: -
v_gene: TRBV16
d_gene: -
j_gene: TRBJ2-7

CDR3aa: CASQQAGDYEQYF
CDR3nt: TGTGCCAGCCAACAAGCGGGGGACTACGAGCAGTACTTC
abundance: -
v_gene: TRBV19
d_gene: TRBD2
j_gene: TRBJ2-7

CDR3aa: CASTDRVDEQFF
CDR3nt: TGTGCCAGCACCGACAGGGTAGATGAGCAGTTCTTC
abundance: -
v_gene: TRBV13
d_gene: TRBD1
j_gene: TRBJ2-1

CDR3aa: CASSRGTGPLYGYTF
CDR3nt: TGTGCCAGCAGCCGCGGGACAGGGCCCCTCTATGGCTACACCTTC
abundance: -
v_gene: TRBV5-6
d_gene: TRBD1
j_gene: TRBJ1-2

CDR3aa: CASSPGTGVGYTF
CDR3nt: TGCGCCAGCAGCCCCGGGACAGGGGTTGGCTACACCTTC
abundance: -
v_gene: TRBV5-1
d_gene: TRBD1
j_gene: TRBJ1-2

CDR3aa: CASSYSRRGGYEQYF
CDR3nt: TGTGCCAGCAGTTACTCCCGGCGAGGGGGCTACGAGCAGTACTTC
abundance: -
v_gene: TRBV6-5
d_gene: -
j_gene: TRBJ2-7

CDR3aa: CASSPSPGRQGDEQFF
CDR3nt: TGTGCCAGCAGCCCTTCCCCTGGACGTCAAGGGGATGAGCAGTTCTTC
abundance: -
v_gene: TRBV7-2
d_gene: -
j_gene: TRBJ2-1

CDR3aa: CASSPGTGDEQYF
CDR3nt: TGTGCCAGCTCACCCGGGACAGGGGACGAGCAGTACTTC
abundance: -
v_gene: TRBV18
d_gene: TRBD1
j_gene: TRBJ2-7

CDR3aa: CASSPLDRGNQPQHF
CDR3nt: TGTGCCAGTAGTCCATTAGACAGGGGCAATCAGCCCCAGCATTTT
abundance: few
v_gene: TRBV19
d_gene: TRBD1
j_gene: TRBJ1-5

CDR3aa: CASSRDSGNTIYF
CDR3nt: TGTGCCAGCTCCAGGGACTCTGGAAACACCATATATTTT
abundance: -
v_gene: TRBV6-5
d_gene: -
j_gene: TRBJ1-3

CDR3aa: CASRRQGGDEQFF
CDR3nt: TGTGCCAGCAGGAGGCAGGGCGGGGATGAGCAGTTCTTC
abundance: -
v_gene: TRBV5-6
d_gene: -
j_gene: TRBJ2-1

CDR3aa: CSVETQDYEQYF
CDR3nt: TGCAGCGTTGAAACTCAGGACTACGAGCAGTACTTC
abundance: -
v_gene: TRBV29-1
d_gene: -
j_gene: TRBJ2-7

CDR3aa: CASSLQEFGEQYF
CDR3nt: TGCGCCAGCAGCCTTCAAGAATTCGGGGAGCAGTACTTC
abundance: -
v_gene: TRBV5-1
d_gene: -
j_gene: TRBJ2-7

CDR3aa: CASSYTPAGTGDSPLHF
CDR3nt: TGTGCCAGCAGTTATACCCCGGCCGGGACAGGGGACTCACCCCTCCACTTT
abundance: -
v_gene: TRBV6-9
d_gene: TRBD1
j_gene: TRBJ1-6

CDR3aa: CASSSGTGFGEKLFF
CDR3nt: TGTGCCAGCAGTTCGGGGACAGGGTTTGGCGAAAAACTGTTTTTT
abundance: -
v_gene: TRBV6-1
d_gene: TRBD1
j_gene: TRBJ1-4

CDR3aa: CASRREEYQPQHF
CDR3nt: TGTGCCAGCAGGCGAGAGGAGTATCAGCCCCAGCATTTT
abundance: -
v_gene: TRBV2
d_gene: -
j_gene: TRBJ1-5

CDR3aa: CASSQLVGLAGGNEQFF
CDR3nt: TGTGCCAGCAGCCAACTGGTTGGACTAGCGGGAGGGAATGAGCAGTTCTTC
abundance: -
v_gene: TRBV14
d_gene: TRBD2
j_gene: TRBJ2-1

CDR3aa: CASSSIKGESGRASGANVLTF
CDR3nt: TGTGCCAGCAGCTCAATTAAGGGAGAGAGCGGGAGGGCTTCTGGGGCCAACGTCCTGACTTTC
abundance: -
v_gene: TRBV13
d_gene: TRBD2
j_gene: TRBJ2-6

CDR3aa: CASSVVPGTSGNNEQFF
CDR3nt: TGTGCCAGCAGCGTAGTCCCTGGGACTAGCGGGAACAATGAGCAGTTCTTC
abundance: -
v_gene: TRBV9
d_gene: TRBD2
j_gene: TRBJ2-1

CDR3aa: CASSLPRQMNTEAFF
CDR3nt: TGTGCCAGCAGCTTGCCAAGACAAATGAACACTGAAGCTTTCTTT
abundance: -
v_gene: TRBV5-8
d_gene: -
j_gene: TRBJ1-1

CDR3aa: CASSLGQNYEQYF
CDR3nt: TGTGCCAGCAGCTTGGGACAGAACTACGAGCAGTACTTC
abundance: -
v_gene: TRBV5-4
d_gene: -
j_gene: TRBJ2-7

CDR3aa: CASSVPGSPLHF
CDR3nt: TGTGCCAGCAGCGTACCGGGGTCACCCCTCCACTTT
abundance: -
v_gene: TRBV9
d_gene: -
j_gene: TRBJ1-6

CDR3aa: CASSQASGGSLMRYF
CDR3nt: TGCGCCAGCAGCCAAGCTAGCGGGGGATCGCTTATGCGGTACTTC
abundance: -
v_gene: TRBV4-1
d_gene: TRBD2
j_gene: TRBJ2-5

CDR3aa: CSVDGQGDNEAFF
CDR3nt: TGCAGCGTTGATGGGCAGGGCGATAATGAAGCTTTCTTT
abundance: -
v_gene: TRBV29-1
d_gene: -
j_gene: TRBJ1-1

CDR3aa: CASSLEAGGNQYGYTF
CDR3nt: TGCGCCAGCAGCTTGGAGGCAGGGGGGAATCAATATGGCTACACCTTC
abundance: -
v_gene: TRBV5-1
d_gene: TRBD1
j_gene: TRBJ1-2

CDR3aa: CASASGGTNEQFF
CDR3nt: TGTGCCAGCGCTAGCGGGGGGACCAATGAGCAGTTCTTC
abundance: -
v_gene: TRBV10-3
d_gene: TRBD2
j_gene: TRBJ2-1

CDR3aa: CASSGGGADTQYF
CDR3nt: TGTGCCAGCAGCGGAGGAGGCGCAGATACGCAGTATTTT
abundance: -
v_gene: TRBV6-6
d_gene: -
j_gene: TRBJ2-3

CDR3aa: CASLQINEKLFF
CDR3nt: TGTGCCAGCCTACAGATTAATGAAAAACTGTTTTTT
abundance: -
v_gene: TRBV2
d_gene: -
j_gene: TRBJ1-4

CDR3aa: CATSRDRQSNTEAFF
CDR3nt: TGTGCCACCAGCAGAGATCGCCAGTCGAACACTGAAGCTTTCTTT
abundance: -
v_gene: TRBV15
d_gene: -
j_gene: TRBJ1-1

CDR3aa: CPRDEQYF
CDR3nt: TGCCCCCGAGACGAGCAGTACTTC
abundance: -
v_gene: TRBV4-3
d_gene: -
j_gene: TRBJ2-7